Sequencing of this T cell receptor (beta chain) was carried out in a study of T cells after yellow fever vaccination. This clonotype was counted at least ten times. Each CDR3 protein gets one entry after TCRdb re-called the 5' RACE reads with MiXCR. The table records some 23,000 distinct CDR3 sequences, approximately 3.5% of them present only once. CDR3 length: 14 residues. V dropped 5 bases and J dropped 11 bases, with 21 bases sitting between them. Germline CDR1 and CDR2: SGHTA and FQGNSA. The sequences come from PBMCs, either bulk or a sorted T-cell subset (CD4+, CD8+, memory, or dextramer-sorted; not recorded which), collected around 45 days after the first yellow fever vaccination. The chain has TRBV7-2 and TRBJ1-1; D call uncertain. This receptor was obtained from a man aged 18 to 29 who received the YFV17D yellow fever vaccine. DNA for the CDR3: TGTGCCAGCAGCCTACAGCTTGACGACCCTCGTGCTTTCTTT. Its protein product is CASSLQLDDPRAFF.